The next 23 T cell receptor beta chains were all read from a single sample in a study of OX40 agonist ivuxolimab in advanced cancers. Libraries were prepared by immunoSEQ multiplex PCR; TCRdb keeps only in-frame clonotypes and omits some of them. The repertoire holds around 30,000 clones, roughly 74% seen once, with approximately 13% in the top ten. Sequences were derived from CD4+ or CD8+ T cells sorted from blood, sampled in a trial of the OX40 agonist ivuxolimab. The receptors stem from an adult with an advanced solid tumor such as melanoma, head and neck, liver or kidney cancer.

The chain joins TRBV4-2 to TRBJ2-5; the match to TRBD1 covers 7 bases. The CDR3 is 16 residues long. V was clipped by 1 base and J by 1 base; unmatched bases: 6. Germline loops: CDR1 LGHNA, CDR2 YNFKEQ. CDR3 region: CASSQGRAGGQETQYF. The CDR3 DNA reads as TGTGCCAGCAGCCAAGGCCGAGCAGGGGGCCAAGAGACCCAGTACTTC.

The CDR3: CASGIGTRNQPQHF. For the CDR3, the DNA is TGTGCTAGTGGTATCGGGACACGCAATCAGCCCCAGCATTTT. The genes are TRBV12-5 and TRBJ1-5, with D possibly being TRBD1 (6 bases). The germline V gene encodes CDR1 LGHNT and CDR2 FRNRAP. This CDR3 has 14 amino acids. Trimming took 5 bases from V and 2 from J, leaving 10 bases between them.

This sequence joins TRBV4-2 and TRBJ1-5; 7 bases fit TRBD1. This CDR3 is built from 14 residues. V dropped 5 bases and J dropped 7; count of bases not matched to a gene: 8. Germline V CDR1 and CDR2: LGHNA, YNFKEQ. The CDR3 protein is CASSLRQGGQPQHF. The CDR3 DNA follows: TGTGCCAGCAGCTTGAGACAGGGAGGCCAGCCCCAGCATTTT.

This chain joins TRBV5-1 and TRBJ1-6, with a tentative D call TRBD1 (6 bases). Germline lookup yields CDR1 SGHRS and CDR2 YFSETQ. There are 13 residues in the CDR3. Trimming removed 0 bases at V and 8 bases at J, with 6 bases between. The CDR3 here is CASSLDRDSPLHF. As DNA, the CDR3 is TGCGCCAGCAGCTTGGACAGGGATTCACCCCTCCACTTT.

CDR3 DNA: TGTGCCAGCAGCTTGAAAGGAAGCCGGGCTGGCTACACCTTC. Translating it yields CASSLKGSRAGYTF. V gene TRBV5-6 combines with J gene TRBJ1-2, with unresolved D. Deletions cut 1 base from V and 7 bases from J, with 14 bases between. Germline V gene data show CDR1 as SGHDT and CDR2 as YYEEEE. CDR3 length equals 14 residues. Based on the CDR3 plus reference TRBV5-6 and TRBJ1-2, the full variable domain is DAGVTQSPTHLIKTRGQQVTLRCSPKSGHDTVSWYQQALGQGPQFIFQYYEEEERQRGNFPDRFSGHQFPNYSSELNVNALLLGDSALYLCASSLKGSRAGYTFGSGTRLTVV.

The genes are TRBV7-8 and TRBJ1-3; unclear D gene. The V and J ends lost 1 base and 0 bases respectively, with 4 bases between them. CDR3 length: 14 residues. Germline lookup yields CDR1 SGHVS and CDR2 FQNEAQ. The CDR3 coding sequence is TGTGCCAGCAGCTTAGGAGACTCTGGAAACACCATATATTTT. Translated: CASSLGDSGNTIYF.

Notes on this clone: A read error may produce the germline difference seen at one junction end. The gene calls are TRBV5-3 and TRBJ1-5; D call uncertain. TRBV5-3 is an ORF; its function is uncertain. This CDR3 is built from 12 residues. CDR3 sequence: CARREEAQPQHF. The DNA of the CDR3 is TGTGCCCGAAGGGAGGAGGCTCAGCCCCAGCATTTT.

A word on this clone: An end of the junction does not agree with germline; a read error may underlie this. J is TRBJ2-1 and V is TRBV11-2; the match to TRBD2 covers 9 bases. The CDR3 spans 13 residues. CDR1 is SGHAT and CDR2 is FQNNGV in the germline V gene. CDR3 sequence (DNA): TGTACCAGCAGCTTAGAGACTAGCGGCAAGCAGTTCTTC. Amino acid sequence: CTSSLETSGKQFF.

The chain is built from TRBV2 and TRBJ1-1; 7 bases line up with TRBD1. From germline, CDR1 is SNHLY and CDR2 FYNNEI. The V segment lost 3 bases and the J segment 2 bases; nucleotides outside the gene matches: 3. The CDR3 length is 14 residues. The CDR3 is CASSETGRNTEAFF. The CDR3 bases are TGTGCCAGCAGTGAGACAGGGCGTAACACTGAAGCTTTCTTT.

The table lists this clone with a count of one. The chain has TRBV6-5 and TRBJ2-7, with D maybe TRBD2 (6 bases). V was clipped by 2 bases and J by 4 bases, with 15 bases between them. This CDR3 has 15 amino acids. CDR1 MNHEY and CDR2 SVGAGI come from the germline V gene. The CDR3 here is CASSYKPGLPYEQYF. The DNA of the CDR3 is TGTGCCAGCAGTTACAAGCCGGGACTTCCGTACGAGCAGTACTTC.

CDR3 in DNA: TGTGCCAGCAGTGAAGAAATACGGTCCTACAATGAGCAGTTCTTC. This translates into CASSEEIRSYNEQFF. The gene calls are TRBV2 and TRBJ2-1; no firm D call. The CDR3 runs to 15 residues. Germline values: CDR1 SNHLY, CDR2 FYNNEI. Deletions cut 1 base from V and 1 base from J, with 8 bases between.

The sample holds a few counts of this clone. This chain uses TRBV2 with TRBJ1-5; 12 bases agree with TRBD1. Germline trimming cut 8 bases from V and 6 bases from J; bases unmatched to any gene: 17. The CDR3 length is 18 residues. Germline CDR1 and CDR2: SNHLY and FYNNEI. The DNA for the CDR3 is TGTGCCAGCGCTTTTTATCTGGGACAGGGGGCCTTGGGTCAGCCCCAGCATTTT. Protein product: CASAFYLGQGALGQPQHF. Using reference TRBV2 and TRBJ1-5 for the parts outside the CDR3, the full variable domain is EPEVTQTPSHQVTQMGQEVILRCVPISNHLYFYWYRQILGQKVEFLVSFYNNEISEKSEIFDDQFSVERPDGSNFTLKIRSTKLEDSAMYFCASAFYLGQGALGQPQHFGDGTRLSIL.

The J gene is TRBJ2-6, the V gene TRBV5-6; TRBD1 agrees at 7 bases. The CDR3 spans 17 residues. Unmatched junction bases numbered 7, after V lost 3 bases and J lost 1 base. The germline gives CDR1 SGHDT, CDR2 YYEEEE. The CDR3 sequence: CASSSTGRLSGANVLTF. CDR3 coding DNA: TGTGCCAGCAGCTCGACAGGGCGATTATCTGGGGCCAACGTCCTGACTTTC.

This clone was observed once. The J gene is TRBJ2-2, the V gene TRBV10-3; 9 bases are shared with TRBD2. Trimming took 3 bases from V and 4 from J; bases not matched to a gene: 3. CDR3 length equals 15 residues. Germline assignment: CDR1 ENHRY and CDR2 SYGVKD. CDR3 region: CAISEIAGATGELFF. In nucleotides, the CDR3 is TGTGCCATCAGTGAAATAGCGGGGGCCACCGGGGAGCTGTTTTTT.

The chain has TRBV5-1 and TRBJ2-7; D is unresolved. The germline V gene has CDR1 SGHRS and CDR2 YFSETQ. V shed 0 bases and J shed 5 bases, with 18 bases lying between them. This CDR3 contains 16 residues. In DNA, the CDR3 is TGCGCCAGCAGCTTGGGAGGAATAGGCACTGGGGACGAGCAGTACGTC. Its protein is CASSLGGIGTGDEQYV.

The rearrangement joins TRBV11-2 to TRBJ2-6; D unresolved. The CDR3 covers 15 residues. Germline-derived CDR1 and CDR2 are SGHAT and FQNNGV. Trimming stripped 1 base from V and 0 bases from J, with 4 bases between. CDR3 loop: CASSLASSGANVLTF. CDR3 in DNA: TGTGCCAGCAGCTTAGCCAGCTCTGGGGCCAACGTCCTGACTTTC.

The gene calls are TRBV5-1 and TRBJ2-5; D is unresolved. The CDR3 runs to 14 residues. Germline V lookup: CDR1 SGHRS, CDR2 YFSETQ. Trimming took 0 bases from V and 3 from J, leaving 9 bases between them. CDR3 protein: CASSLEGSKETQYF. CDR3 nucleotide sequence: TGCGCCAGCAGCTTGGAGGGATCTAAAGAGACCCAGTACTTC.

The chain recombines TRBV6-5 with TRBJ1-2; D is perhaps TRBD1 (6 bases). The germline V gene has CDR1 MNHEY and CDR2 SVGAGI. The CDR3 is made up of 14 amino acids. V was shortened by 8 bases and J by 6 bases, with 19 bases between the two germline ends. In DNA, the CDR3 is TGTGCCAGCGGTGAAGGGCCGGGGGCTCATGGCTACACCTTC. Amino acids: CASGEGPGAHGYTF.

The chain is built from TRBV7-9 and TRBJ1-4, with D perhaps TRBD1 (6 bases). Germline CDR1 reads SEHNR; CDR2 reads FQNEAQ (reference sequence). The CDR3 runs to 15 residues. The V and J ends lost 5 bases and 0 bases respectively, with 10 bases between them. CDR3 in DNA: TGTGCCAGCAGCGGTGGGACAACAACTAATGAAAAACTGTTTTTT. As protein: CASSGGTTTNEKLFF.

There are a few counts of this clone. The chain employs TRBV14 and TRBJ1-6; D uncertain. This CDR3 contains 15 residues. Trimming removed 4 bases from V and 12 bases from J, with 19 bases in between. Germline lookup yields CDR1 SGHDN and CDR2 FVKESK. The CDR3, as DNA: TGTGCCAGCAGCCTGACTACCCGGAGCTGGATACCCCTCCACTTT. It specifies CASSLTTRSWIPLHF. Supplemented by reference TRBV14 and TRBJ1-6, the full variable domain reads EAGVTQFPSHSVIEKGQTVTLRCDPISGHDNLYWYRRVMGKEIKFLLHFVKESKQDESGMPNNRFLAERTGGTYSTLKVQPAELEDSGVYFCASSLTTRSWIPLHFGNGTRLTVT.

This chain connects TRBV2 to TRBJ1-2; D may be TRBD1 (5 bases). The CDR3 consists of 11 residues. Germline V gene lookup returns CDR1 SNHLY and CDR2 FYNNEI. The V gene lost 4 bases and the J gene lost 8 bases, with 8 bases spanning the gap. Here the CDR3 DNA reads TGTGCCAGCAGTGCAGGGAGCGGCTACACCTTC. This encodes CASSAGSGYTF. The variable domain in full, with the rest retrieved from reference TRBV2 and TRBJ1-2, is EPEVTQTPSHQVTQMGQEVILRCVPISNHLYFYWYRQILGQKVEFLVSFYNNEISEKSEIFDDQFSVERPDGSNFTLKIRSTKLEDSAMYFCASSAGSGYTFGSGTRLTVV.

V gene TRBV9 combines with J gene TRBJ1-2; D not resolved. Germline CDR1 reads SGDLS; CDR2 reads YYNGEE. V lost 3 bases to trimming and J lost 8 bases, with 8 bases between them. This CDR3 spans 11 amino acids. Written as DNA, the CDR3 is TGTGCCAGCAGCGGGACCTTGGGCTACACCTTC. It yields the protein CASSGTLGYTF.

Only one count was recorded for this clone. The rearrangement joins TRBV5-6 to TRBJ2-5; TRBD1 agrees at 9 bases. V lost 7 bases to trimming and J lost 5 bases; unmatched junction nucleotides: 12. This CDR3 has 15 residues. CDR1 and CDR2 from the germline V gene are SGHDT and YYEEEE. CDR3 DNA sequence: TGTGCCAGCGACAGCGTAGACAGGGGGAGGGAGACCCAGTACTTC. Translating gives CASDSVDRGRETQYF.